This entry is about one T cell receptor (beta chain). No cognate antigen has been identified for it. No per-base quality is available; no much larger clone lies one base away. These data come from a study of a mutant IDH1 vaccine in newly diagnosed glioma (dated by TCRdb to the early 2020s). Broadly, across the study: Vaccination was initiated 4-6 weeks after radiotherapy alone, or concurrently with temozolomide cycles in the chemotherapy-containing groups. Of the approximately 30 treated patients, about 62% were male and approximately 38% were female, and a mean age of 40.4 years was recorded. Before enrollment, patients had received standard therapy of radiotherapy alone, temozolomide alone, or radiochemotherapy with temozolomide; most received the combination. The week-35 safety follow-up was designated visit V12, and the week-47 end of study was designated visit V13. Peripheral blood samples were drawn at six visits, namely V03 (baseline), V05, V07, V10, V12 and V13. For exploratory analyses, longitudinal TCRB deep sequencing was carried out in approximately 25 treated patients wherever samples were available.

The research as a whole found: Vaccine-induced immune responses across multiple MHC alleles were detected in 93.3% of patients. PBMC samples for TCRB deep sequencing were selected based on availability. Pseudoprogression appeared unrelated to alterations in the top peripheral T cell clonotypes detected by TCRB sequencing. The authors stated that sample limitations prevented analyses of patient blood samples from being reproduced.

To prepare the library, the immunoSEQ multiplex PCR assay was applied. Rearranged TCR beta chain sequences were amplified using the hsTCRB Kit according to the manufacturer's protocol. TCRB libraries were sequenced on an Illumina MiSeq. The paper's data handling went like this. The proprietary platform of the kit vendor was used for demultiplexing, trimming and gene mapping. The table comes from immuneACCESS by way of TCRdb, which keeps in-frame sequences with V and J called. Part of the clones is missing from these tables; in studies checked, under half for an unresolved V gene and the rest for unknown reasons. V and J calls and clone size follow that table, whereas D and trimming were derived from the DNA. The sample table holds around 50,000 clones, of which roughly 83% were seen once. The ten largest clones add up to approximately 4.3% of the sample. Clipping removes 1 base from V and 0 bases from J, with 9 as the unmatched junction base count. The cysteine opens and the phenylalanine closes a CDR3 of 20 amino acids. The read is trimmed to its CDR3 DNA, 60 bases read in frame from base 1. The germline V gene gives CDR1 as SGHVS and CDR2 as FNYEAQ.

In light of the paper, this sample's time point label describes: week 47, end of study. Each vaccine dose, consisting of 300 ug of a 20-mer mutant IDH1 peptide in Montanide, was administered subcutaneously with topical imiquimod. Eight vaccinations were administered to patients in weeks 1, 3, 5, 7, 11, 15, 19 and 23, corresponding to visits V03 through V10. Donors had newly diagnosed WHO grade 3 or 4 IDH1-mutant astrocytomas with loss of nuclear ATRX. The samples were drawn from NOA16, a multicentre, single-arm, open-label phase I trial in Germany that tested a mutant IDH1 peptide vaccine in humans for the first time. Genomic DNA for TCRB sequencing was extracted from EDTA blood using the DNeasy Blood and Tissue Kit.

The TCR was taken from a woman aged 30 to 39 with glioma. Some clones in this sample may be carry-over from other donors' samples. This chain is built from TRBV7-6 and TRBJ2-7, and TRBD2 aligns with 16 junction nucleotides. The material sequenced was PBMCs, taken from a glioma patient whose treatment included an IDH1 peptide vaccine. The nucleotide sequence is given as TGTGCCAGCAGCTTAGGCGGGGGACTAGCGGGAGGGGGGGCCTCCTACGAGCAGTACTTC. This translates into CASSLGGGLAGGGASYEQYF.